This T cell receptor beta chain appears in the sequencing data of a study of cytomegalovirus exposure and HLA in healthy donors. Study summary: Across under 450 genotyped donors, roughly 80% landed in the Caucasian-associated ancestry cluster.

PCR involved 60 Vbeta and 13 Jbeta primers. Generated by immunoSEQ multiplex PCR, the TCRdb table keeps only in-frame clones and is missing some. The sample carries roughly 100,000 clones, roughly 70% recorded once. Only a few counts were recorded for this clone. Trimming took off 5 bases at V and 9 bases at J, with 11 bases between the two ends. Germline values: CDR1 MNHEY, CDR2 SVGAGI. CDR3 length equals 12 residues. The gene calls are TRBV6-5 and TRBJ2-1; possible D gene TRBD1, 6 bases. Material for sequencing was PBMCs. The receptor was derived from a man aged 40-49 years in good health and CMV-seropositive. The CDR3 coding sequence is TGTGCCAGCAGTAAACAGGGCCCTGAGCAGTTCTTC. Translating it yields CASSKQGPEQFF.